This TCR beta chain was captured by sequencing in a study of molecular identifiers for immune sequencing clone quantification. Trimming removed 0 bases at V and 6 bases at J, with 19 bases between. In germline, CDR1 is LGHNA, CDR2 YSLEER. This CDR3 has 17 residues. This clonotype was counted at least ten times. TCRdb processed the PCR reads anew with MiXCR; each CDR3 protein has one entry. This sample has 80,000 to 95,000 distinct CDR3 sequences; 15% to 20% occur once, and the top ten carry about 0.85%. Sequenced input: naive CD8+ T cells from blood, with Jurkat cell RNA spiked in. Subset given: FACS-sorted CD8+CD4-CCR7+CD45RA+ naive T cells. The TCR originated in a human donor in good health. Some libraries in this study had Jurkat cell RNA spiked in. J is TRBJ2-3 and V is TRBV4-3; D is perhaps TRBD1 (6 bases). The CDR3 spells CASSQDYRALVQDTQYF. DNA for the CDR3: TGCGCCAGCAGCCAAGACTACAGGGCCCTTGTTCAGGATACGCAGTATTTT.